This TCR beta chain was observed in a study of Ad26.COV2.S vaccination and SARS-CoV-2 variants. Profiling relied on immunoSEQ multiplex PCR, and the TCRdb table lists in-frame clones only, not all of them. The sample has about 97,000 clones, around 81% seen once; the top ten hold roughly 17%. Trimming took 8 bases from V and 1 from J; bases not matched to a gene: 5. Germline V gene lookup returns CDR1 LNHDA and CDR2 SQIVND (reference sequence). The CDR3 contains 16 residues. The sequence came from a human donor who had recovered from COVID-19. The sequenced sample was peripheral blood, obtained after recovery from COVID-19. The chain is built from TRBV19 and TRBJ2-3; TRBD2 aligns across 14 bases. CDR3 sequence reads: CASGSTSGGGTDTQYF. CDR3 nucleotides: TGTGCCAGTGGCTCGACTAGCGGGGGGGGCACAGATACGCAGTATTTT.